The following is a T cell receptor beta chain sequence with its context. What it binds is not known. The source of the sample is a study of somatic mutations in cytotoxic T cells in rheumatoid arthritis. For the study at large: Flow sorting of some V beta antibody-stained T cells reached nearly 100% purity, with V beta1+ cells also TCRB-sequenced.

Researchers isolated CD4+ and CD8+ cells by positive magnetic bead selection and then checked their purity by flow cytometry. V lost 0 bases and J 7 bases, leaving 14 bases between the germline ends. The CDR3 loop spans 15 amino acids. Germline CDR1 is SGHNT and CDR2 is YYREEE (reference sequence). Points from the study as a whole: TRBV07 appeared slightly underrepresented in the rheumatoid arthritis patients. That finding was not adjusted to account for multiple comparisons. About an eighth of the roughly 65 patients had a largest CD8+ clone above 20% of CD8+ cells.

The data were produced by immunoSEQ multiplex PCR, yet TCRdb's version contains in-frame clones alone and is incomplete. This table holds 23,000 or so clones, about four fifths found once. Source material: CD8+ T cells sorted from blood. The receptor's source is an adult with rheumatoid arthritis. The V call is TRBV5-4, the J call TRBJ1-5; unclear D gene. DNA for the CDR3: TGTGCCAGCAGCTTGGGTCCGGGGTCAGGACAGCCCCAGCATTTT. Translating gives CASSLGPGSGQPQHF.